The entry below describes one TCR beta chain. The target antigen is unknown. The CDR3 is 12 residues long. Germline V CDR1 and CDR2: MDHEN, SYDVKM. The V gene lost 7 bases and the J gene lost 5 bases, with 8 bases spanning the gap. This sample is drawn from a study of T cell responses to AZD1222 COVID-19 vaccine. Study findings and constraints: Sampled repertoires all dated from after the peak T cell response. Distributed over spike, vaccine-associated CD4 TCRs predominated at 160-218 and 743-854. Donors were largely white British and mainly female; clonal diversity was possibly underestimated. Close to half of all spike-specific TCRs reportedly target regions of the variants that are unmutated.

TCRdb keeps only in-frame clones here, not all; method: immunoSEQ multiplex PCR. The sample contains about 110,000 clones, approximately 89% of which appear only once. The sequence derives from an adult who received the AZD1222 COVID-19 vaccine. J is TRBJ1-4 and V is TRBV28; D unresolved. The sequencing here drew on peripheral blood, taken 28 days after the second AZD1222 dose. The CDR3 nucleotides are TGTGCCAGCATGGTACGGAATGAAAAACTGTTTTTT. This sequence encodes CASMVRNEKLFF.